The 26 T cell receptor beta chains below were found in one sample sequenced in a study of graft-versus-host responses after intestinal transplantation. Measured with immunoSEQ multiplex PCR; TCRdb has only the in-frame clones, and not every one. This table holds some 130,000 clones, 90% to 95% found once. Their specific antigens are unknown. Here the sequenced sample was unstimulated CD4+ T cells sorted from spleen or lymph node cells, taken before intestinal transplant. These receptors were collected from a human donor who received an intestinal transplant.

This chain links TRBV11-3 with TRBJ1-1; possibly TRBD1 for D (5 bases). V lost 6 bases and J lost 2, with 10 bases in between. Germline CDR1 is SGHNT and CDR2 is YENEEA. This CDR3 is 13 amino acids long. CDR3 nucleotides: TGTGCCAGCAGGAATAGGGGAAACACTGAAGCTTTCTTT. Protein product: CASRNRGNTEAFF.

The rearrangement uses TRBV1 and TRBJ2-3; the listed D gene, TRBD2, was not tested against the DNA. TRBV1 is given as a pseudogene. The CDR3 is made up of 16 amino acids. The CDR3 DNA follows: TGCACCAGCAGCCAAGTGCAACGGACTTTCACAGATACGCAGTATTTT. Protein sequence: CTSSQVQRTFTDTQYF.

The rearrangement joins TRBV19 to TRBJ1-5, with D tentatively TRBD1 (6 bases). The CDR3 consists of 16 residues. V lost 2 bases and J 1 base, leaving 12 bases between the germline ends. Germline V gene data show CDR1 as LNHDA and CDR2 as SQIVND (reference sequence). CDR3 loop: CASSIRQGYSNQPQHF. For the CDR3, the DNA is TGTGCCAGTAGTATACGGCAGGGGTACAGCAATCAGCCCCAGCATTTT.

This clone was seen once. The chain uses TRBV14 and TRBJ2-5, with 7 bases identical to TRBD1. Germline CDR1 SGHDN, CDR2 FVKESK. Trimming at V came to 3 bases and at J to 7 bases, leaving 14 bases not matched to a gene. The CDR3 contains 16 residues. For the CDR3, the DNA is TGTGCCAGCAGCCAGCAGATGAGACAGGGTCTAGGGACCCAGTACTTC. This translates into CASSQQMRQGLGTQYF.

This clone was detected once. This sequence joins TRBV20-1 and TRBJ2-1, with D hard to call. This CDR3 is 8 amino acids long. Germline V CDR1 and CDR2: DFQATT, SNEGSKA (reference sequence). The CDR3, as DNA: TGCGGCGAATATGAGCAGTTCTTC. It encodes CGEYEQFF.

V is TRBV7-3 and J is TRBJ2-3; TRBD1 is a possible D gene (5 bases). This CDR3 is 13 amino acids long. Germline V CDR1 and CDR2: SGHTA, FQGTGA. V dropped 3 bases and J dropped 3 bases, with 7 bases sitting between them. CDR3 sequence reads: CASSLPGTDTQYF. The DNA of the CDR3 is TGTGCCAGCAGCTTGCCAGGGACAGATACGCAGTATTTT.

The CDR3 loop reads CASSPGRGEQYF. CDR3 DNA: TGTGCCAGCAGCCCCGGGCGCGGCGAGCAGTACTTC. This rearrangement joins TRBV7-2 to TRBJ2-7, with D unclear. V lost 5 bases and J 6 bases, leaving 11 bases between the germline ends. Germline CDR1 reads SGHTA; CDR2 reads FQGNSA. The CDR3 runs to 12 residues.

This clone was counted a single time. V usage is TRBV5-1 and J usage is TRBJ2-5; TRBD1 aligns across 7 bases. V trimming: 3 bases; J trimming: 5 bases; junction bases outside the gene matches: 7. This CDR3 has 14 residues. Per the germline V gene, CDR1 is SGHRS and CDR2 is YFSETQ. The CDR3 here is CASSSETGLETQYF. CDR3 coding DNA: TGCGCCAGCAGCTCAGAGACAGGGTTGGAGACCCAGTACTTC.

The sample holds a few counts of this clone. The V and J genes are TRBV10-3 and TRBJ2-7, with a weak D call TRBD2 (5 bases). The CDR3 contains 14 residues. Germline V gene data show CDR1 as ENHRY and CDR2 as SYGVKD. Deletions cut 0 bases from V and 0 bases from J, with 6 bases between. CDR3 DNA sequence: TGTGCCATCAGTGAGTCGGGGAGCTCCTACGAGCAGTACTTC. Encoded protein: CAISESGSSYEQYF.

The rearrangement joins TRBV6-5 to TRBJ1-3; D is possibly TRBD1 (6 bases). Germline CDR1 MNHEY, CDR2 SVGAGI. Trimming cost V 5 bases and J 6 bases, with 17 bases left between them. CDR3 length equals 15 residues. The CDR3 is CASSPKGGAINTIYF. The CDR3 DNA sequence: TGTGCCAGCAGTCCCAAGGGGGGGGCCATAAACACCATATATTTT.

The V and J genes are TRBV7-9 and TRBJ2-3; the match to TRBD2 covers 7 bases. The germline gives CDR1 SEHNR, CDR2 FQNEAQ (reference sequence). The CDR3 is 17 residues long. The J segment lost 0 bases and the V segment lost 3 bases, leaving 9 bases of the junction unmatched. CDR3: CASSFNPSGISTDTQYF. Written as DNA, the CDR3 is TGTGCCAGCAGCTTTAACCCCAGCGGGATTAGCACAGATACGCAGTATTTT.

CDR3 in DNA: TGTGCCAGCTCACCTACAGGCATTGTAGGGAATGAGCAGTTCTTC. Its protein is CASSPTGIVGNEQFF. The V call is TRBV18, the J call TRBJ2-1; possibly TRBD1 for D (5 bases). V lost 3 bases, J lost 7 bases, and 16 bases lay in between. The CDR3 consists of 15 residues. CDR1 is KGHSH and CDR2 is LQKENI in the germline V gene.

The chain carries TRBV10-2 and TRBJ2-2; D ambiguous. Germline V gives CDR1 WSHSY, CDR2 SAAADI. There are 13 residues in the CDR3. The germline V and J ends were trimmed by 8 bases and 7 bases, with 14 bases remaining between them. CDR3: CASAGSYGGELFF. The DNA of the CDR3 is TGCGCCAGCGCTGGCAGCTATGGCGGGGAGCTGTTTTTT.

This clone was detected a few times. V is TRBV6-1 and J is TRBJ2-7, with D perhaps being TRBD1 or TRBD2 (5 bases each). From germline, CDR1 is MNHNS and CDR2 SASEGT. V was trimmed by 2 bases and J by 7 bases, leaving 18 bases between them. The CDR3 consists of 15 residues. CDR3 residues: CASSEWGSGLKEQYF. For the CDR3, the DNA is TGTGCCAGCAGTGAATGGGGGAGTGGCCTAAAGGAGCAGTACTTC.

V and J are TRBV18 and TRBJ1-2; 8 bases match TRBD1. The CDR3 consists of 17 residues. The V gene's germline CDR1 is KGHSH and CDR2 LQKENI. Trimming removed 1 base from V and 2 bases from J; junction bases left unmatched: 9. The CDR3 region is CASSPQRDRSANYGYTF. The CDR3 bases are TGTGCCAGCTCACCACAACGGGACAGGTCCGCCAACTATGGCTACACCTTC.

The J gene is TRBJ2-5, the V gene TRBV18, with 8 positions matching TRBD2. This CDR3 has 14 amino acids. With 0 bases clipped from V and 4 bases from J, the junction kept 1 base outside the gene matches. The V gene's germline CDR1 is KGHSH and CDR2 LQKENI. The CDR3: CASSPPAGVETQYF. The CDR3 DNA reads as TGTGCCAGCTCACCACCAGCGGGAGTAGAGACCCAGTACTTC.

The J gene is TRBJ2-2, the V gene TRBV7-3; D remains unclear. The germline gives CDR1 SGHTA, CDR2 FQGTGA. V was shortened by 3 bases and J by 6 bases, with 8 bases between the two germline ends. The CDR3 covers 13 residues. CDR3 in amino acids: CASSFQAPGELFF. The CDR3, as DNA: TGTGCCAGCAGCTTTCAAGCCCCCGGGGAGCTGTTTTTT. The full variable domain, with the rest looked up from reference TRBV7-3 and TRBJ2-2, is GAGVSQTPSNKVTEKGKYVELRCDPISGHTALYWYRQSLGQGPEFLIYFQGTGAADDSGLPNDRFFAVRPEGSVSTLKIQRTERGDSAVYLCASSFQAPGELFFGEGSRLTVL.

Here the CDR3 reads CASNLRTGSLEGTQYF. DNA of the CDR3: TGTGCCAGCAACCTCAGGACCGGGTCTCTTGAGGGAACCCAGTACTTC. The chain recombines TRBV5-4 with TRBJ2-5, with D possibly matching TRBD2 (5 bases). The V end was cut by 6 bases, the J end by 8 bases, with 26 bases between. The CDR3 runs to 16 residues. Germline V gene lookup returns CDR1 SGHNT and CDR2 YYREEE (reference sequence).

This chain joins TRBV28 and TRBJ1-5; TRBD1 aligns across 8 bases. V shed 1 base and J 4 bases; nucleotides not matched to a gene: 9. Germline CDR1 is MDHEN and CDR2 is SYDVKM. The CDR3 sequence is 17 residues long. DNA of the CDR3: TGTGCCAGCAGTTTATTGGCAGGGGGCGTACCTAATCAGCCCCAGCATTTT. This codes for CASSLLAGGVPNQPQHF.

The J gene is TRBJ2-5, the V gene TRBV10-2, with D unresolved. The V gene lost 6 bases and the J gene lost 2 bases, with 10 bases spanning the gap. Germline V gene data show CDR1 as WSHSY and CDR2 as SAAADI. The CDR3 spans 13 residues. The CDR3 nucleotides are TGCGCCAGCAGCAGAAATGGGCAAGAGACCCAGTACTTC. As protein: CASSRNGQETQYF.

This clone occurred a few times. The chain recombines TRBV7-9 with TRBJ2-2, with D perhaps matching TRBD1 (5 bases). Germline lookup yields CDR1 SEHNR and CDR2 FQNEAQ (reference sequence). The CDR3 contains 17 residues. Trimming took 0 bases from V and 2 from J, leaving 13 bases between them. The CDR3 here is CASSLALVQANTGELFF. The CDR3 DNA is TGTGCCAGCAGCTTAGCGCTAGTACAGGCCAACACCGGGGAGCTGTTTTTT.

The chain carries TRBV30 and TRBJ2-2, with 10 nucleotides matching TRBD1. This CDR3 comprises 15 residues. With V trimmed by 3 bases and J by 0 bases, 1 base remained unmatched. Germline CDR1 GTSNPN, CDR2 SVGIG (reference sequence). The CDR3 coding sequence is TGTGCCTGGAGGGGACAGGGGACGAACACCGGGGAGCTGTTTTTT. Protein product: CAWRGQGTNTGELFF.

V and J are TRBV19 and TRBJ2-7, with TRBD2 as a possible D gene (6 bases). The CDR3 sequence is 15 residues long. The V end lost 4 bases, the J end lost 0 bases, and 13 bases lay between the germline ends. CDR1 and CDR2 from the germline V gene are LNHDA and SQIVND (reference sequence). The CDR3 DNA reads TGTGCCAGTAGTAGAAGTAGCGGCAGCTCCTACGAGCAGTACTTC. This encodes CASSRSSGSSYEQYF.

The chain joins TRBV27 to TRBJ2-1; D not certain. Germline V gene sequence: CDR1 MNHEY, CDR2 SMNVEV (reference sequence). The CDR3 is 16 amino acids. Trimming pared 5 bases from V and 0 bases from J, leaving 14 bases between. As DNA, the CDR3 is TGTGCCAGCAGTCCTGCCCCTGGCGTCTCCTACAATGAGCAGTTCTTC. This encodes CASSPAPGVSYNEQFF.

As regards this clone: Different DNA sequences within this sample yield the same CDR3. The rearrangement joins TRBV6-1 to TRBJ1-1, with D possibly matching TRBD1 (5 bases). V lost 3 bases and J lost 0, with 11 bases in between. Germline CDR1 MNHNS, CDR2 SASEGT. This CDR3 has 15 residues. CDR3 sequence: CASSEGPGLNTEAFF. CDR3 nucleotides: TGTGCCAGCAGTGAGGGCCCAGGGCTGAACACTGAAGCTTTCTTT.

This rearrangement joins TRBV18 to TRBJ2-2; 7 bases align to TRBD1. Germline V gene lookup returns CDR1 KGHSH and CDR2 LQKENI. This CDR3 is 14 amino acids long. V gave up 1 base and J gave up 6 bases; unmatched junction bases: 2. In DNA form, the CDR3 reads TGTGCCAGCTCACCACTGACAGGGTCCGGGGAGCTGTTTTTT. It translates to CASSPLTGSGELFF.